The T cell receptor beta chain under discussion was sequenced for a study of chemoradiotherapy in HPV16-positive cancers. This clone appeared once. This CDR3 comprises 15 residues. Trimming removed 6 bases from V and 4 bases from J; junction bases left unmatched: 10. Germline CDR1 MNHEY, CDR2 SMNVEV (reference sequence). Here immunoSEQ multiplex PCR was the method, and the copy in TCRdb shows in-frame clones only, minus some. Of 23,000 or so clones in the sample, roughly 90% were seen once. The rearrangement uses TRBV27 and TRBJ2-3; TRBD1 aligns across 7 bases. This TCR derives from a human donor with HPV-associated anogenital cancer. This specimen consisted of blood, obtained from a patient who underwent chemoradiotherapy. CDR3 DNA sequence: TGTGCCAGCAGATTGACAGGGTATGAGGCAGATACGCAGTATTTT. Translating gives CASRLTGYEADTQYF.